This TCR beta chain came from a study of tumor and adjacent non-tumor tissue in lung cancer. Three rounds of nested PCR, following a modified ARM-PCR protocol, produced the TCRbeta library. TCRdb analysed the multiplex PCR reads with MiXCR anew, one entry per CDR3 protein. The data show 100,000 or so distinct CDR3 sequences, with about 62% seen just once and approximately 18% held by the top ten. The template was RNA from unsorted bulk tissue. This non-tumor lung sample came from over 3 cm beyond the tumor edge. With regard to this clonotype: The CDR3 carries no conserved terminal phenylalanine or tryptophan, so it likely arises from a read error. Because the CDR3's place on the DNA is in doubt, the DNA is left out and the CDR3 is given as listed by TCRdb.

Germline V gives CDR1 SQVTM, CDR2 ANQGSEA. The CDR3 is 15 amino acids in total, end residues counted. This rearrangement joins TRBV29-1 to TRBJ2-2; the table's D call, TRBD2, has no DNA check behind it. The source material was distant non-tumor lung tissue. The sequence was obtained from a man aged 25 to 45 with non-small cell lung cancer. CDR3 region: CSVETSGRTTGELSY.